The present T cell receptor (beta chain) was sequenced within a study of blood T cell repertoires in COVID-19. Study overall: PBMCs, B-cell-depleted T cells, or T cells were the source of the cDNA or gDNA that made up the material.

This study enrolled people aged about 18 to 100 from around 26 US geographic areas. Participants' own reports of clinical history determined their cohort assignment. This CDR3 is built from 15 residues. CDR1 is MNHEY, CDR2 SVGAGI, per germline. Trimming stripped 5 bases from V and 2 bases from J, with 13 bases between. The protocol was immunoSEQ multiplex PCR, while the TCRdb copy is restricted to in-frame clones and leaves out a portion. This sample has roughly 150,000 clones, with roughly four fifths found just once. Source material: PBMCs or T cells enriched from blood (not recorded which). The V and J genes are TRBV6-5 and TRBJ1-5; D call uncertain. The source is a woman under 30 who had been exposed to COVID-19. CDR3 region: CASSIIHFGNQPQHF. CDR3 bases: TGTGCCAGCAGTATTATACATTTTGGCAATCAGCCCCAGCATTTT.